A selection of T cell receptor beta chains follows, all from one sample in a study of vaccination and CD4 T cells after COVID-19. These receptors have no known antigen. TCRdb recomputed calls from the PCR reads with MiXCR, one row per CDR3 protein. The sample consists of roughly 8,300 distinct CDR3 sequences, around 60% of them appearing once. The specimen was cultured CD4+ T cells from blood, collected after SARS-CoV-2 vaccination. The receptors were sampled from a human donor with COVID-19. CDR3s include the opening cysteine and the closing phenylalanine or tryptophan. Each record gives: clone size, V gene, J gene, D gene, CDR3 length, CDR3 DNA, CDR3 protein. D genes are given only for firm matches. The size of a clone is reported for some rows only, either as once, few or many, or as a class for expanded clones.

size: NA; V: TRBV19; J: TRBJ1-2; D: NA; length: 12; DNA: TGTGCCAGTGTCGACAGGAACTATGGCTACACCTTC; CDR3: CASVDRNYGYTF
size: few; V: TRBV7-7; J: TRBJ2-5; D: NA; length: 14; DNA: TGTGCTAGCAGCTCCTCCGGTACCCAAGAGACCCAGTACTTC; CDR3: CASSSSGTQETQYF
size: NA; V: TRBV7-2; J: TRBJ1-3; D: TRBD1; length: 17; DNA: TGTGCCAGCAGCTTAGCGAGGGACAGGGTCTCTGGAAACACCATATATTTT; CDR3: CASSLARDRVSGNTIYF